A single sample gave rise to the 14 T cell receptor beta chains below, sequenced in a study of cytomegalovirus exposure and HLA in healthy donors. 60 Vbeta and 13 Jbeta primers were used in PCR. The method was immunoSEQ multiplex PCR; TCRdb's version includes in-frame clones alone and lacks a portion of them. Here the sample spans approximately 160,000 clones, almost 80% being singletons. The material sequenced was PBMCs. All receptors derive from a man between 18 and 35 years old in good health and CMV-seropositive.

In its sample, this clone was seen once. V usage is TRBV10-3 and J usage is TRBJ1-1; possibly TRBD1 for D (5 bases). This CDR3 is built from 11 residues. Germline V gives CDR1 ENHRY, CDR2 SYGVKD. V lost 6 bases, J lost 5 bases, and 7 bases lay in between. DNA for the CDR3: TGTGCCATCAGCGGGGGGACTGAAGCTTTCTTT. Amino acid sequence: CAISGGTEAFF.

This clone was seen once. The CDR3 DNA reads as TGTGCCAGCAGCTCCACAGGATACACAGATACGCAGTATTTT. This translates into CASSSTGYTDTQYF. V usage is TRBV7-8 and J usage is TRBJ2-3, with a possible D match to TRBD1 (5 bases). This CDR3 is 14 amino acids long. Germline V gene data show CDR1 as SGHVS and CDR2 as FQNEAQ. With 4 bases removed from V and 2 bases from J, the gap between germline ends came to 10 bases.

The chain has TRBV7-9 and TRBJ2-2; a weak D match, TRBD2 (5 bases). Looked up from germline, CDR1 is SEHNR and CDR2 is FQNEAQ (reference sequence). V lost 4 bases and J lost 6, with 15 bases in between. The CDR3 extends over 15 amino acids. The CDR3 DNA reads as TGTGCCAGCAGCTCCCCCCCGCCGAGGGCCGGGGAGCTGTTTTTT. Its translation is CASSSPPPRAGELFF. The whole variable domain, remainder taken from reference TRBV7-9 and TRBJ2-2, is DTGVSQNPRHKITKRGQNVTFRCDPISEHNRLYWYRQTLGQGPEFLTYFQNEAQLEKSRLLSDRFSAERPKGSFSTLEIQRTEQGDSAMYLCASSSPPPRAGELFFGEGSRLTVL.

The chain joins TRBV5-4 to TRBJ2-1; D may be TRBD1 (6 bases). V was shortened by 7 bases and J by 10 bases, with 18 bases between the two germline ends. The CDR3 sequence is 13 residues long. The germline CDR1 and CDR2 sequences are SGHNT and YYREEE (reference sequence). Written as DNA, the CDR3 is TGTGCCAGCCATACCTACCAGGGGAACGAGCAGTTCTTC. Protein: CASHTYQGNEQFF.

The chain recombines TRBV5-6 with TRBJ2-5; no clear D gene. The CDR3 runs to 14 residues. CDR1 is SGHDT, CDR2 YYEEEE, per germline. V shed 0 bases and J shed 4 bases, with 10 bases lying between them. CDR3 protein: CASSLELYGETQYF. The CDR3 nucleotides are TGTGCCAGCAGCTTGGAGCTCTATGGAGAGACCCAGTACTTC. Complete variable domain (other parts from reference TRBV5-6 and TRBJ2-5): DAGVTQSPTHLIKTRGQQVTLRCSPKSGHDTVSWYQQALGQGPQFIFQYYEEEERQRGNFPDRFSGHQFPNYSSELNVNALLLGDSALYLCASSLELYGETQYFGPGTRLLVL.

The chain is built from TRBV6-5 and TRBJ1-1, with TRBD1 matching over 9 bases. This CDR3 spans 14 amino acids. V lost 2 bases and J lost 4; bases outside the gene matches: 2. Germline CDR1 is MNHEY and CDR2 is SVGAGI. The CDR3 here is CASSYTGGITEAFF. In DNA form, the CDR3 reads TGTGCCAGCAGTTACACAGGGGGCATCACTGAAGCTTTCTTT.

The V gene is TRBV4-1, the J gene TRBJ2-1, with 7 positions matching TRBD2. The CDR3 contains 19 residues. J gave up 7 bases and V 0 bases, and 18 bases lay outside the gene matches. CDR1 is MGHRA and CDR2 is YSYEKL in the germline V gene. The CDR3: CASSQDEAMFWGGENEQFF. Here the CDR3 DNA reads TGCGCCAGCAGCCAAGACGAGGCTATGTTCTGGGGGGGGGAAAATGAGCAGTTCTTC.

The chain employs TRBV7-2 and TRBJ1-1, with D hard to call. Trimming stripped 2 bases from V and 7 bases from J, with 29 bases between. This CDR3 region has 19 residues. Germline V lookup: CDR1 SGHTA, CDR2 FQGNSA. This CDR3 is CASSLRWRVTEKTPNEAFF. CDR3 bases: TGTGCCAGCAGCTTACGTTGGAGGGTTACGGAAAAAACGCCTAATGAAGCTTTCTTT.

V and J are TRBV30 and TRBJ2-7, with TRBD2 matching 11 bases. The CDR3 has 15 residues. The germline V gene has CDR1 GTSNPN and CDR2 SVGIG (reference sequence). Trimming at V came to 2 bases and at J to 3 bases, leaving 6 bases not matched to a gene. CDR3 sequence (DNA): TGTGCCTGGAGTCGGGGACTAGCGGTACTCTACGAGCAGTACTTC. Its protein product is CAWSRGLAVLYEQYF.

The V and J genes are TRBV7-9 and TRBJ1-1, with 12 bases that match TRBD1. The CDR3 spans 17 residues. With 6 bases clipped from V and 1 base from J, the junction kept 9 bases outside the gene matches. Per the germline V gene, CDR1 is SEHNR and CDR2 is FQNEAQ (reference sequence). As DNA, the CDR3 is TGTGCCAGCAGACCGCCGGGACAGGGGGCCCAGAACACTGAAGCTTTCTTT. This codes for CASRPPGQGAQNTEAFF.

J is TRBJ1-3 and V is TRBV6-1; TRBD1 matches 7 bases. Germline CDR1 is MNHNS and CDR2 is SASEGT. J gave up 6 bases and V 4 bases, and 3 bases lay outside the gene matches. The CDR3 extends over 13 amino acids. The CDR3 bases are TGTGCCAGCAGTGGACAGGGCGTAAACACCATATATTTT. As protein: CASSGQGVNTIYF.

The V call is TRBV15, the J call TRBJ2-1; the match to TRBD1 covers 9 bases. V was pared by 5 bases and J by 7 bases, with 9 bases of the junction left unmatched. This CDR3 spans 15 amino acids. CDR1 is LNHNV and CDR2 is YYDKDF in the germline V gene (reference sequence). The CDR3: CATSGTKDRGNEQFF. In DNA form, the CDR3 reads TGTGCCACCAGCGGAACCAAGGACAGGGGAAATGAGCAGTTCTTC.

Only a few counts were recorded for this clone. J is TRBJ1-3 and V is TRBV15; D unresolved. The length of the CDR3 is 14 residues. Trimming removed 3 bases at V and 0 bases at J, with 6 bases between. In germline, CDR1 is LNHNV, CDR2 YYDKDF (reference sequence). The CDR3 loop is CATSRTLSGNTIYF. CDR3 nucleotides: TGTGCCACCAGCAGGACACTCTCTGGAAACACCATATATTTT.

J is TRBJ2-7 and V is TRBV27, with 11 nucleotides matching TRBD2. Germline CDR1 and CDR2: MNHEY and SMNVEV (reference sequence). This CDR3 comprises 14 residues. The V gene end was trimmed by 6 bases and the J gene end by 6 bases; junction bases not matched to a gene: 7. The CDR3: CASRSGLAGREQYF. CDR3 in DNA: TGTGCCAGCAGAAGCGGACTAGCGGGTCGCGAGCAGTACTTC.